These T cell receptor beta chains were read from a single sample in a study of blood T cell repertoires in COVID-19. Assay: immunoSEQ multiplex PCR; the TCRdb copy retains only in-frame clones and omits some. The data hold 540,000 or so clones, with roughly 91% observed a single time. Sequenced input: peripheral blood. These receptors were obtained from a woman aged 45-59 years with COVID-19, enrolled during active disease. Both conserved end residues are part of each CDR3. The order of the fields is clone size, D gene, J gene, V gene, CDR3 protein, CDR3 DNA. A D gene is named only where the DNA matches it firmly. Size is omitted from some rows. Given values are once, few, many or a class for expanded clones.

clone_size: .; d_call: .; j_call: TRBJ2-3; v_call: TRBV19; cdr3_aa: CASSVTGGADTQYF; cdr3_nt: TGTGCCAGTAGTGTGACTGGCGGTGCAGATACGCAGTATTTT
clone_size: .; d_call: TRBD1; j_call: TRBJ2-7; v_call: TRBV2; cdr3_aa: CASIWDSSSYEQYF; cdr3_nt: TGTGCCAGCATATGGGACAGTAGTTCCTACGAGCAGTACTTC
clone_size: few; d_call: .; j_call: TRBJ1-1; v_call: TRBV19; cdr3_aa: CASRKTVNTEAFF; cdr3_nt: TGTGCCAGTAGGAAGACAGTGAACACTGAAGCTTTCTTT
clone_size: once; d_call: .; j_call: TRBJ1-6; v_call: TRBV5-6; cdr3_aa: CASSLFSRNSPLHF; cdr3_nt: TGTGCCAGCAGCTTGTTTAGCCGGAATTCACCCCTCCACTTT
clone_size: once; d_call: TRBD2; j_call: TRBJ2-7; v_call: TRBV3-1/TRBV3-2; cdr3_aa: CASRATSGSSYEQYF; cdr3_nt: TGTGCCAGCAGAGCCACTAGCGGGAGCTCCTACGAGCAGTACTTC
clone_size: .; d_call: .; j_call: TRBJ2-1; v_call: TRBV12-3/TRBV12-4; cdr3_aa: CASQGGALLKQFF; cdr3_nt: TGTGCCAGCCAGGGGGGAGCCTTGTTAAAGCAGTTCTTC
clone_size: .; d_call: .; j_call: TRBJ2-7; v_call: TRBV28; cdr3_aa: CASSLSTAQGQQYF; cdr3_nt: TGTGCCAGCAGTCTCTCGACAGCCCAGGGGCAACAGTACTTC
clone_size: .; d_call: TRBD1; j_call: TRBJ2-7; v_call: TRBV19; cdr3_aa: CASSIFGTETYEQYF; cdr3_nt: TGTGCCAGTAGTATATTTGGGACAGAGACTTACGAGCAGTACTTC
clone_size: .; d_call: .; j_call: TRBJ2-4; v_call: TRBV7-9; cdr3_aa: CASSLVTSLAKNIQYF; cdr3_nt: TGTGCCAGCAGCTTAGTAACTAGCCTGGCCAAAAACATTCAGTACTTC
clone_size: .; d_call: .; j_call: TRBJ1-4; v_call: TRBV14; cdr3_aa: CASSPYRGTNEKLFF; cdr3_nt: TGTGCCAGCAGCCCTTATCGGGGGACTAATGAAAAACTGTTTTTT
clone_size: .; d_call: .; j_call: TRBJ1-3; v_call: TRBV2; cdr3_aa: CASFRDISGNTIYF; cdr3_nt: TGTGCCAGCTTCCGGGATATCTCTGGAAACACCATATATTTT
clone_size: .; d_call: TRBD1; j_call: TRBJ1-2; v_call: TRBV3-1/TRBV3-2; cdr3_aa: CASSPQQGGYGYTF; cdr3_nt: TGTGCCAGCAGCCCGCAACAGGGGGGGTATGGCTACACCTTC